The clone carrying this T cell receptor beta chain was counted between two and nine times. Its antigen is not identified. Repertoires were generated with immunoSEQ multiplex PCR, while TCRdb's copy carries only in-frame clones and drops some. The table includes fewer than 850,000 clones, approximately 75% detected once. This record belongs to a study of shared clonotypes between healthy human individuals. In the study overall: Contributing individuals were two females and three males aged 18 to 49.

Study results and limitations: The study drew on few donors, limiting represented genetic and exposure-history diversity. Several donors held around 5% of naive CD4 clonotypes in common.

Per the germline V gene, CDR1 is MNHEY and CDR2 is SMNVEV (reference sequence). The CDR3 loop spans 12 amino acids. The trim removed 6 bases at V and 4 bases at J, leaving 1 base unmatched. The chain is built from TRBV27 and TRBJ2-3, with TRBD2 matching 7 bases. The sample taken for sequencing was memory CD4+ T cells sorted from blood. Subset: CD45RA-negative fraction. This TCR came from a woman aged 25-40 years in good health. CDR3 nucleotide sequence: TGTGCCAGCAGAACTAGCGCAGATACGCAGTATTTT. As protein: CASRTSADTQYF.